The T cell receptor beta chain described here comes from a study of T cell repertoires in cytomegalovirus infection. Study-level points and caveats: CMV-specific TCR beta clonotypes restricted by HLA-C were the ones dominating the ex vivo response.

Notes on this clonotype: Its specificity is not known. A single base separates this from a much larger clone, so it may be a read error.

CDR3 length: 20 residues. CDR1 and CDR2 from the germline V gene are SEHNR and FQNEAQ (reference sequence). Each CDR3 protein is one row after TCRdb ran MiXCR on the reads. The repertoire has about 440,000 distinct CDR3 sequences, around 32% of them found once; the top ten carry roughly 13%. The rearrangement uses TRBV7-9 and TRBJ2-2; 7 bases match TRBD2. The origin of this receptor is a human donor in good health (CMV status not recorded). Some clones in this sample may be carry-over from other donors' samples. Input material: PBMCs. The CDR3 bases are TGTGCCAGCAGCTCCATCTTTCTCAGTGAGGAGCGGGGAGGCACCGTGGAGCTGTTTTTT. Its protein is CASSSIFLSEERGGTVELFF.